These T cell receptor beta chains were read from a single sample in a study of cytomegalovirus exposure and HLA in healthy donors. Method: immunoSEQ multiplex PCR; TCRdb's copy keeps in-frame clones and lacks some. The sample includes around 160,000 clones, around 65% of them seen just once. The sample was PBMCs. The source of these receptors is a woman aged 40 to 55 in good health and CMV-seropositive. Both conserved end residues are part of each CDR3. The D gene is left open where the match is weak. Only part of the rows carry a size: once, few, many, or a class if the clone is expanded.

clone_size	d_call	v_call	j_call	cdr3_nt	cdr3_aa
.	.	TRBV7-2	TRBJ1-2	TGTGCCAGCAGCTTAGCGATGGGGGGTGGCTACACCTTC	CASSLAMGGGYTF
.	TRBD2	TRBV6-6	TRBJ2-2	TGTGCCAGCAGTCGACTAGCGGGACACGGGGAGCTGTTTTTT	CASSRLAGHGELFF
few	.	TRBV5-1	TRBJ1-4	TGCGCCAGCAGCTTGGGTACAACTAATGAAAAACTGTTTTTT	CASSLGTTNEKLFF
.	TRBD1	TRBV10-3	TRBJ1-2	TGTGCCATCAGTGAGTCTGGGACAGTATCGGTCGGCGGCTACACCTTC	CAISESGTVSVGGYTF
few	.	TRBV7-8	TRBJ2-3	TGTGCCAGCAGCTTAGGGTGGGGGGGCCCAACAGATACGCAGTATTTT	CASSLGWGGPTDTQYF
.	.	TRBV18	TRBJ1-2	TGTGCCAGCTCACCGGGTCCCGGGGGGACCTATGGCTACACCTTC	CASSPGPGGTYGYTF
.	TRBD1	TRBV7-3	TRBJ1-6	TGTGCCAGCAGCTTAACGGGACAGGGGTCGGAACCCCTCCACTTT	CASSLTGQGSEPLHF
.	.	TRBV14	TRBJ1-1	TGTGCCAGCAGCCAAGATCGGGTAGGGGGTGAAGCTTTCTTT	CASSQDRVGGEAFF
.	TRBD1	TRBV19	TRBJ2-7	TGTGCCAGTAGTGACTATTCCGGGACAGGGGGCGACGAGCAGTACTTC	CASSDYSGTGGDEQYF
.	.	TRBV6-1	TRBJ1-4	TGTGCCAGCAGTGCAGGGGCGGATGATGAAAAACTGTTTTTT	CASSAGADDEKLFF
.	.	TRBV6-7	TRBJ2-1	TGTGCCAGCACTCCCGGCGGGCTGTACAATGAGCAGTTCTTC	CASTPGGLYNEQFF
few	.	TRBV7-2	TRBJ2-4	TGTGCCAGCCTGAGACCCCCGGCGGTAGACATTCAGTACTTC	CASLRPPAVDIQYF
.	.	TRBV9	TRBJ1-2	TGTGCCAGCAGCGTAGTAATAGGGGGAGAGGATGGCTACACCTTC	CASSVVIGGEDGYTF
.	.	TRBV7-8	TRBJ2-1	TGTGCCAGCAGCGAAGGCGGGAATGAGCAGTTCTTC	CASSEGGNEQFF
once	TRBD1	TRBV28	TRBJ1-1	TGTGCCAGCAGCCCGACAGGGTCGGGCACTGAAGCTTTCTTT	CASSPTGSGTEAFF
.	.	TRBV21-1	TRBJ2-1	TGTGCCAGCAGCATCCCGGGAAGTAGCTATGAGCAGTTCTTC	CASSIPGSSYEQFF
.	.	TRBV7-9	TRBJ1-3	TGTGCCAGCAGCCTAATCTACGCCCCCTCTGGAAACACCATATATTTT	CASSLIYAPSGNTIYF
.	TRBD1	TRBV5-1	TRBJ1-4	TGCGCCAGCAGCTTGGTTGGTGCGTTTATGGGACAGCCGACTGAAAAACTGTTTTTT	CASSLVGAFMGQPTEKLFF
few	.	TRBV5-6	TRBJ1-6	.	CASSFGRGSSPLNF
.	TRBD1	TRBV5-4	TRBJ1-4	TGTGCCAGCAGCCCGGACAGGGCTTCTAATGAAAAACTGTTTTTT	CASSPDRASNEKLFF
.	.	TRBV10-3	TRBJ1-1	TGTGCCATCACCGCGGGACTCTCGAACACTGAAGCTTTCTTT	CAITAGLSNTEAFF
.	.	TRBV28	TRBJ1-4	TGTGCCACCCGACAGGATCCAACTAATGAAAAACTGTTTTTT	CATRQDPTNEKLFF
few	TRBD1	TRBV18	TRBJ2-1	TGTGCCAGCTCACTTGCCAGGGGGCGGGCCAACAATGAGCAGTTCTTC	CASSLARGRANNEQFF
.	TRBD1	TRBV28	TRBJ1-1	TGTGCCAGCACCAAAGGGCAGGGGGCGATCACTGAAGCTTTCTTT	CASTKGQGAITEAFF
.	TRBD1	TRBV4-2	TRBJ2-7	TGTGCCAGCAGCCAAGGTGTGAGCCGGGACAGGGACTCCTACGAGCAGTACTTC	CASSQGVSRDRDSYEQYF
.	.	TRBV11-2	TRBJ2-1	TGTGCCAGCAGCACCTTAGCGTCCTACAATGAGCAGTTCTTC	CASSTLASYNEQFF
.	.	TRBV25-1	TRBJ2-7	TGTGCCAGCAGTGAGGCAGGGACCTACGAGCAGTACTTC	CASSEAGTYEQYF
.	TRBD2	TRBV10-3	TRBJ2-7	TGTGCCATCAGTGAGAAGCGGGGGGGCATCTACGAGCAGTACTTC	CAISEKRGGIYEQYF